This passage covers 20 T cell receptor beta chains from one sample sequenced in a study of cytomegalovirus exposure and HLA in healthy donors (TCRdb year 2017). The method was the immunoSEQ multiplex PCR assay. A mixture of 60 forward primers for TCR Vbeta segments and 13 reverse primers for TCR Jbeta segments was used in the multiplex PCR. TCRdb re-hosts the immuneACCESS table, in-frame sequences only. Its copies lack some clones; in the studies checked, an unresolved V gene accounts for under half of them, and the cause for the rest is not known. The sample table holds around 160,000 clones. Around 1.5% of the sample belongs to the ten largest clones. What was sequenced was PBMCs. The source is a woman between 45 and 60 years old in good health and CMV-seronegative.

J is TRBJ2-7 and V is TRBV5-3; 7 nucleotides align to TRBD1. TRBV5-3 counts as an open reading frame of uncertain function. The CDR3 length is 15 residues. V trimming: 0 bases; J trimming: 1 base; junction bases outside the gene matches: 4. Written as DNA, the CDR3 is TGTGCCAGAAGCTTGGTACAGGGGCCATCCTACGAGCAGTACTTC. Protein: CARSLVQGPSYEQYF.

CDR3 DNA sequence: TGTGCCAGCAGCGTAGATGGCAGGGGGCTCTACGAGCAGTACTTC. It encodes CASSVDGRGLYEQYF. The V gene is TRBV9, the J gene TRBJ2-7; 8 nucleotides line up with TRBD1. The germline gives CDR1 SGDLS, CDR2 YYNGEE. Losses at the gene ends were 0 bases for V and 3 bases for J; bases not matched to a gene: 5. This CDR3 has 15 amino acids. Using reference TRBV9 and TRBJ2-7 for the parts outside the CDR3, the full variable domain is DSGVTQTPKHLITATGQRVTLRCSPRSGDLSVYWYQQSLDQGLQFLIQYYNGEERAKGNILERFSAQQFPDLHSELNLSSLELGDSALYFCASSVDGRGLYEQYFGPGTRLTVT.

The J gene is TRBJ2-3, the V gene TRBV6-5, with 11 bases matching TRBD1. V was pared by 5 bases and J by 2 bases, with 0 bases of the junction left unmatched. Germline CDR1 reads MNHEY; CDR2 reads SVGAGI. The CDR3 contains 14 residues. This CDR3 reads CASSGQGATDTQYF. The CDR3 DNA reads TGTGCCAGCAGTGGACAGGGGGCCACAGATACGCAGTATTTT.

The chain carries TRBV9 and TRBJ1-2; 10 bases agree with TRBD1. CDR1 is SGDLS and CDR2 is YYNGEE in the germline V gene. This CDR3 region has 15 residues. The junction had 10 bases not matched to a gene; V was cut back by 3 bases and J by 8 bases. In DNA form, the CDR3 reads TGTGCCAGCAGCGAGCGACAGGGGGCAATTGGCGGCTACACCTTC. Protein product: CASSERQGAIGGYTF.

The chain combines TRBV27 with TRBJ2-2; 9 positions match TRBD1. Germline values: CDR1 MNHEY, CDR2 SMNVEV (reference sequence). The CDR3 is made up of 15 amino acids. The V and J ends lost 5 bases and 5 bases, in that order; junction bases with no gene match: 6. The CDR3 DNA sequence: TGTGCCAGCAGTCCACAGGGGGCTCTGACCGGGGAGCTGTTTTTT. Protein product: CASSPQGALTGELFF.

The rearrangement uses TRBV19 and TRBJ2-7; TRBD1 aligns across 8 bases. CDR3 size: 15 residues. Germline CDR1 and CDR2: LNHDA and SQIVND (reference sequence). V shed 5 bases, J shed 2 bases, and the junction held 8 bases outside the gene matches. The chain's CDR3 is CASSSYGQGAYEQYF. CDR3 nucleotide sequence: TGTGCCAGTAGTTCGTACGGACAGGGAGCCTACGAGCAGTACTTC.

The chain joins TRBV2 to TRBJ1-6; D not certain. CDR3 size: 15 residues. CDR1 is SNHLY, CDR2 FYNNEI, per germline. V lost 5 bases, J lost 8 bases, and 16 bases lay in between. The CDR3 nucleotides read TGTGCCAGCAGTTTCAGTGCTAGCTTCGATTCACCCCTCCACTTT. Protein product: CASSFSASFDSPLHF.

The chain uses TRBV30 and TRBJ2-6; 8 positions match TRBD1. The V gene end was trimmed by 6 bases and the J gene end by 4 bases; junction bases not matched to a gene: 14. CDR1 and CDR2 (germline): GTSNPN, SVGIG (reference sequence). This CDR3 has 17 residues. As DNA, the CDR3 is TGTGCCTGCCCCCCAGGGGGCGCGTCGTCGGGGGCCAACGTCCTGACTTTC. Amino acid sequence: CACPPGGASSGANVLTF.

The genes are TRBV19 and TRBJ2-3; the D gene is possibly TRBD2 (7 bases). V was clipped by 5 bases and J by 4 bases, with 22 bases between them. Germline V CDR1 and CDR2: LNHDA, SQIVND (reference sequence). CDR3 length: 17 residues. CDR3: CASSRFQREGGADTQYF. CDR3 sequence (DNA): TGTGCCAGTAGTCGATTCCAGCGGGAAGGGGGTGCAGATACGCAGTATTTT.

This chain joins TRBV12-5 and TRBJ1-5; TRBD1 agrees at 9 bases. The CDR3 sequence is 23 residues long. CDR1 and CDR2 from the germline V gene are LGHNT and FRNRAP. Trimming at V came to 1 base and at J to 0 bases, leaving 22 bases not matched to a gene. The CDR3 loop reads CASGLANSNRDRVNLYSNQPQHF. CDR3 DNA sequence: TGTGCTAGTGGTTTGGCTAATTCCAACCGGGACAGGGTAAACCTTTATAGCAATCAGCCCCAGCATTTT.

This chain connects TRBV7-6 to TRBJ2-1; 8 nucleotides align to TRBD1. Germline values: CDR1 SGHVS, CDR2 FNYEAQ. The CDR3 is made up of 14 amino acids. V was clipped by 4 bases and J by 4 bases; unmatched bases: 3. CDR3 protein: CASSSGGAYNEQFF. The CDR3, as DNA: TGTGCCAGCAGCTCAGGGGGCGCGTACAATGAGCAGTTCTTC.

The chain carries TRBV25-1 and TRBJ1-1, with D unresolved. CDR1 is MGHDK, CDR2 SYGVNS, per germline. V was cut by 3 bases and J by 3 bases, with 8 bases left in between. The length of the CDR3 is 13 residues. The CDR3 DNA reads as TGTGCCAGCAGTGACGTCTTGTACACTGAAGCTTTCTTT. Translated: CASSDVLYTEAFF.

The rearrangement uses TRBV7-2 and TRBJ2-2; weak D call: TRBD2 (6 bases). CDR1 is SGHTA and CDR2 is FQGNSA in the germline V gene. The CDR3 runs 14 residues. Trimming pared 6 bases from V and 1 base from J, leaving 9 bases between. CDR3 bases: TGTGCCAGCAGTGGGACTGGGAACACCGGGGAGCTGTTTTTT. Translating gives CASSGTGNTGELFF.

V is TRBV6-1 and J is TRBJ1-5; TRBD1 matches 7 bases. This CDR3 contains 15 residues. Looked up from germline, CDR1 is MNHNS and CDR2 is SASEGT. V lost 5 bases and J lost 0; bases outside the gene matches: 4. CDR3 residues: CASSSGTDSNQPQHF. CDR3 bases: TGTGCCAGCAGTTCCGGGACAGATAGCAATCAGCCCCAGCATTTT.

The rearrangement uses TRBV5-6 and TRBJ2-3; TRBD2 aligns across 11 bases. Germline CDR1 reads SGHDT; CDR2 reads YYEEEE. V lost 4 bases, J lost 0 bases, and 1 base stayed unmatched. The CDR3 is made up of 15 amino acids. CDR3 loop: CASSRTSGSTDTQYF. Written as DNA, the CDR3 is TGTGCCAGCAGCCGGACTAGCGGGAGCACAGATACGCAGTATTTT.

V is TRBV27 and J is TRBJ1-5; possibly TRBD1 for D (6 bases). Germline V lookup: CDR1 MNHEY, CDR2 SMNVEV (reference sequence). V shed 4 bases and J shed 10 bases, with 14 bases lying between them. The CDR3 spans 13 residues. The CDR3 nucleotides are TGTGCCAGCAGTTCCAGGGGCTTCCTCCCCCAGCATTTT. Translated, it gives CASSSRGFLPQHF.

CDR3: CAWSVGTSGNQPQHF. CDR3 nucleotide sequence: TGTGCCTGGAGTGTTGGGACATCAGGCAATCAGCCCCAGCATTTT. This chain connects TRBV30 to TRBJ1-5, with D possibly TRBD1 on 6 matching bases. The CDR3 is 15 residues long. The germline V gene encodes CDR1 GTSNPN and CDR2 SVGIG (reference sequence). Trimming stripped 0 bases from V and 2 bases from J, with 11 bases between.

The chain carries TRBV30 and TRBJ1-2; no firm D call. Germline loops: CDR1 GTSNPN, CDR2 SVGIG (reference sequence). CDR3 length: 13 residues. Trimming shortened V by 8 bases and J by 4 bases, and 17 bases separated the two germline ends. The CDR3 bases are TGTGCCGGTCTGAGAAAATCATCCTATGGCTACACCTTC. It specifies CAGLRKSSYGYTF.

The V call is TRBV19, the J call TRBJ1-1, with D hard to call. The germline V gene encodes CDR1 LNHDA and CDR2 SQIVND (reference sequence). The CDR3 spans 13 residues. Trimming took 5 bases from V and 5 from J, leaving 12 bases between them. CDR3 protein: CASSFREETEAFF. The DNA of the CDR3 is TGTGCCAGTAGTTTTCGTGAGGAAACTGAAGCTTTCTTT.

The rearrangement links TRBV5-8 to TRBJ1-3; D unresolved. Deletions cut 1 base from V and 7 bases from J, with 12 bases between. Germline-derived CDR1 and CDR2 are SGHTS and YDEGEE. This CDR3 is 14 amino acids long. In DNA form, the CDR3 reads TGTGCCAGCAGCTTGTTTACCCCAGCGAACACCATATATTTT. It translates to CASSLFTPANTIYF. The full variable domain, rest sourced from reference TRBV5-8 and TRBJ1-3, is EAGVTQSPTHLIKTRGQQATLRCSPISGHTSVYWYQQALGLGLQFLLWYDEGEERNRGNFPPRFSGRQFPNYSSELNVNALELEDSALYLCASSLFTPANTIYFGEGSWLTVV.